The 18 T cell receptor beta chains given below trace back to one sample, sequenced in a study of T cells in Graves' hyperthyroidism and ophthalmopathy (dated by TCRdb to between 2019 and 2020). Library preparation used multiplex PCR. TCRdb shows the sequencer as Illumina HiSeq 2000. Amplification of TCR beta CDR3 regions was carried out from RNA transcripts. The TCR CDR3 was subjected to a first round of RT-PCR using the HTBI primer set and the Qiagen OneStep RT-PCR kit. Clones were called with MiXCR by TCRdb after fastp trimmed the public reads at Q25, and only in-frame beta chains were retained. Every entry covers one CDR3 protein and lists the most common genes and DNA from its rows. The sample table lists roughly 380,000 distinct CDR3 sequences, over 11% of them with a count of one. The ten top clones hold approximately 9.9% of the sample. The sample was blood. The receptors were sampled from an older woman with Graves' hyperthyroidism.

Ten or more counts support this clonotype. The chain links TRBV12-3 or TRBV12-4 to TRBJ1-1, with 7 bases fitting TRBD1. CDR3 length equals 12 residues. V lost 0 bases, J lost 11 bases, and 3 bases stayed unmatched. The CDR3 protein is CASSLAAGGAFF. The CDR3 DNA reads as TGTGCCAGCAGTTTAGCGGCAGGGGGGGCTTTCTTT.

This clonotype showed up many times. The chain recombines TRBV2 with TRBJ1-6, with 8 nucleotides matching TRBD1. The CDR3 has 14 residues. J was trimmed by 8 bases and V by 5 bases; bases with no gene match: 5. CDR1 and CDR2 from the germline V gene are SNHLY and FYNNEI. Here the CDR3 reads CASSRTGTYSPLHF. In nucleotides, the CDR3 is TGTGCCAGCAGTCGGACAGGGACGTATTCACCCCTCCACTTT. Together with reference TRBV2 and TRBJ1-6, the CDR3 gives the full variable domain: EPEVTQTPSHQVTQMGQEVILRCVPISNHLYFYWYRQILGQKVEFLVSFYNNEISEKSEIFDDQFSVERPDGSNFTLKIRSTKLEDSAMYFCASSRTGTYSPLHFGNGTRLTVT.

This clonotype was seen at least ten times. The V call is TRBV7-9, the J call TRBJ2-1, with 8 bases identical to TRBD1. The J segment lost 3 bases and the V segment lost 1 base, leaving 2 bases of the junction unmatched. Germline CDR1 reads SEHNR; CDR2 reads FQNEAQ (reference sequence). The CDR3 contains 15 residues. The DNA for the CDR3 is TGTGCCAGCAGCTTAGTGGACAGGGTCTACAATGAGCAGTTCTTC. Translating it yields CASSLVDRVYNEQFF.

A few counts support this clonotype. J is TRBJ2-2 and V is TRBV6-2 or TRBV6-3; unclear D gene. V dropped 0 bases and J dropped 4 bases, with 15 bases sitting between them. Germline-derived CDR1 and CDR2 are MNHEY and SVGEGT. This CDR3 has 17 residues. CDR3 nucleotides: TGTGCCAGCAGTTACTCGACTCTAGTAGTGGGCACCGGGGAGCTGTTTTTT. It specifies CASSYSTLVVGTGELFF.

This clonotype appeared a single time. The chain employs TRBV29-1 and TRBJ1-2, with a tentative D call TRBD1 (6 bases). With 3 bases removed from V and 7 bases from J, the gap between germline ends came to 12 bases. Germline CDR1 is SQVTM and CDR2 is ANQGSEA. CDR3 length: 12 amino acids. This chain's CDR3 is CSVDGGASGYTF. The CDR3 DNA follows: TGCAGCGTTGATGGGGGCGCCAGTGGCTACACCTTC.

This clonotype has at least ten counts. The chain combines TRBV11-2 with TRBJ2-6; TRBD2 is a possible D gene (7 bases). CDR1 is SGHAT, CDR2 FQNNGV, per germline. The germline V and J ends were trimmed by 6 bases and 1 base, with 16 bases remaining between them. This CDR3 contains 17 residues. The CDR3 DNA sequence: TGTGCCAGCAGTACCAGGGGAGGGGCATCTGGGGCCAACGTCCTGACTTTC. Translated: CASSTRGGASGANVLTF.

This clonotype was counted at least ten times. J is TRBJ1-1 and V is TRBV11-2; a possible D gene is TRBD1 (5 bases). Germline V lookup: CDR1 SGHAT, CDR2 FQNNGV. The CDR3 sequence is 16 residues long. V lost 5 bases to trimming and J lost 0 bases, with 16 bases between them. The CDR3 DNA follows: TGTGCCAGCAGCCCAGGGACCTATTTGGTGAACACTGAAGCTTTCTTT. It yields the protein CASSPGTYLVNTEAFF.

A few counts support this clonotype. The chain has TRBV7-9 and TRBJ2-2; 9 positions agree with TRBD2. In germline, CDR1 is SEHNR, CDR2 FQNEAQ (reference sequence). Trimming took 5 bases from V and 0 from J; bases not matched to a gene: 10. CDR3 length: 18 residues. CDR3 bases: TGTGCCAGCAGCCCCTTTTTCCTAGCGGGGCCGAACACCGGGGAGCTGTTTTTT. Its protein is CASSPFFLAGPNTGELFF.

This clonotype has a handful of counts. A clone one base away is much larger, so this may be a read error. This rearrangement joins TRBV27 to TRBJ2-1; D is possibly TRBD1 (5 bases). Per germline, CDR1 MNHEY and CDR2 SMNVEV (reference sequence). The CDR3 totals 13 residues. Written as DNA, the CDR3 is TGTGCCGCAGGGAAAAAAAGCTACAGTGAGCAGTTCTTC. This gives the protein CAAGKKSYSEQFF.

This clonotype was seen repeatedly, ten times or more. The V gene is TRBV3-1, the J gene TRBJ2-7; 7 bases fit TRBD1. CDR1 is LGHDT and CDR2 is YNNKEL in the germline V gene (reference sequence). The V gene end was trimmed by 3 bases and the J gene end by 6 bases; junction bases not matched to a gene: 5. The CDR3 covers 13 residues. In DNA form, the CDR3 reads TGTGCCAGCAGCCATGAAGACAGGGCCGAGCAGTACTTC. This sequence encodes CASSHEDRAEQYF.

This clonotype showed up many times. This chain connects TRBV11-3 to TRBJ1-3, with D maybe TRBD1 (5 bases). From germline, CDR1 is SGHNT and CDR2 YENEEA. The V end was cut by 6 bases, the J end by 0 bases, with 24 bases between. CDR3 length: 19 residues. The chain's CDR3 is CASRIDRNYEGYSGNTIYF. The CDR3, as DNA: TGTGCCAGCAGGATTGACAGAAACTATGAGGGCTACTCTGGAAACACCATATATTTT. Together with reference TRBV11-3 and TRBJ1-3, the CDR3 gives the full variable domain: EAGVVQSPRYKIIEKKQPVAFWCNPISGHNTLYWYLQNLGQGPELLIRYENEEAVDDSQLPKDRFSAERLKGVDSTLKIQPAELGDSAVYLCASRIDRNYEGYSGNTIYFGEGSWLTVV.

This clonotype was observed many times. V and J are TRBV6-5 and TRBJ2-5, with 8 nucleotides matching TRBD2. From germline, CDR1 is MNHEY and CDR2 SVGAGI. The CDR3 consists of 15 residues. V shed 6 bases and J 5 bases; nucleotides not matched to a gene: 11. The CDR3 nucleotides read TGTGCCAGCAGCCCAGCGGGAGTTGAGTGGGAGACCCAGTACTTC. Amino acid sequence: CASSPAGVEWETQYF.

This clonotype occurred once. This chain joins TRBV7-9 and TRBJ2-7; D may be TRBD2 (6 bases). The CDR3 length is 14 residues. Germline-derived CDR1 and CDR2 are SEHNR and FQNEAQ (reference sequence). The V and J ends lost 0 bases and 6 bases respectively, with 12 bases between them. The CDR3 region is CASSLASGALEQYF. CDR3 sequence (DNA): TGTGCCAGCAGCTTAGCGTCGGGAGCTCTCGAGCAGTACTTC.

The V call is TRBV3-1, the J call TRBJ1-2; 7 nucleotides agree with TRBD1. V lost 4 bases and J lost 3; bases outside the gene matches: 11. Germline V gene sequence: CDR1 LGHDT, CDR2 YNNKEL (reference sequence). This CDR3 is 16 amino acids long. CDR3 sequence (DNA): TGTGCCAGCAGCCGCCGACAGGGTAGAGGATACTATGGCTACACCTTC. Residues: CASSRRQGRGYYGYTF. Complete variable domain (other parts from reference TRBV3-1 and TRBJ1-2): DTAVSQTPKYLVTQMGNDKSIKCEQNLGHDTMYWYKQDSKKFLKIMFSYNNKELIINETVPNRFSPKSPDKAHLNLHINSLELGDSAVYFCASSRRQGRGYYGYTFGSGTRLTVV.

At least ten counts were recorded for this clonotype. The V call is TRBV9, the J call TRBJ2-3, with 7 bases matching TRBD1. The V gene's germline CDR1 is SGDLS and CDR2 YYNGEE. V lost 0 bases, J lost 1 base, and 5 bases stayed unmatched. The CDR3 length is 16 residues. The CDR3 sequence: CASSVGVGQGTDTQYF. In DNA form, the CDR3 reads TGTGCCAGCAGCGTAGGAGTAGGACAGGGCACAGATACGCAGTATTTT.

V is TRBV6-7 and J is TRBJ1-6, with 12 bases lining up with TRBD1. TRBV6-7 is filed as an ORF, its function uncertain. The V segment lost 5 bases and the J segment 7 bases; nucleotides outside the gene matches: 6. CDR3 length equals 16 residues. The CDR3 region is CASSPGTGGMNSPLHF. CDR3 nucleotide sequence: TGTGCCAGCAGTCCCGGGACAGGGGGCATGAATTCACCCCTCCACTTT.

The chain couples TRBV30 to TRBJ1-4; D perhaps matches TRBD1 (5 bases). CDR1 and CDR2 from the germline V gene are GTSNPN and SVGIG (reference sequence). CDR3 length equals 12 residues. Trimming pared 8 bases from V and 4 bases from J, leaving 11 bases between. CDR3 region: CARGSLNEKLFF. In DNA form, the CDR3 reads TGTGCCCGGGGCAGTCTTAATGAAAAACTGTTTTTT. Combining the CDR3 with reference TRBV30 and TRBJ1-4 gives the whole variable domain SQTIHQWPATLVQPVGSPLSLECTVEGTSNPNLYWYRQAAGRGLQLLFYSVGIGQISSEVPQNLSASRPQDRQFILSSKKLLLSDSGFYLCARGSLNEKLFFGSGTQLSVL.

The J gene is TRBJ2-5, the V gene TRBV25-1; no definite D call. V dropped 7 bases and J dropped 3 bases, with 21 bases sitting between them. CDR3 size: 16 residues. Germline CDR1 MGHDK, CDR2 SYGVNS. The CDR3 sequence is CASKVNRSYRKETQYF. CDR3 nucleotide sequence: TGTGCCAGCAAAGTTAATCGCAGTTACAGAAAAGAGACCCAGTACTTC.